These 24 T cell receptor beta chains were sequenced from one sample in a study of graft-versus-host responses after intestinal transplantation. From the graft tissue, intraepithelial and lamina propria lymphocytes were released through processing. Libraries were prepared by immunoSEQ multiplex PCR; TCRdb keeps only in-frame clonotypes and omits some of them. This sample has tens of thousands of clones; around four fifths occur once, and the top ten carry 3% to 3.5%. The sequences come from ileum tissue, collected 98 days after intestinal transplantation. Receptor source: a human patient who received an intestinal transplant, so some T cells may come from the graft donor.

The chain joins TRBV2 to TRBJ2-1, with 9 positions matching TRBD2. The CDR3 contains 15 residues. V was pared by 6 bases and J by 0 bases, with 3 bases of the junction left unmatched. Germline assignment: CDR1 SNHLY and CDR2 FYNNEI. This CDR3 reads CASRSGGSSYNEQFF. The DNA of the CDR3 is TGTGCCAGCAGGAGCGGGGGGAGCTCCTACAATGAGCAGTTCTTC.

V is TRBV27 and J is TRBJ2-2, with D possibly being TRBD1 (6 bases). Trimming took 5 bases from V and 4 from J, leaving 11 bases between them. The CDR3 has 14 amino acids. Germline V gives CDR1 MNHEY, CDR2 SMNVEV (reference sequence). As DNA, the CDR3 is TGTGCCAGCAGTCCCTACAGGGTCACCGGGGAGCTGTTTTTT. Residues: CASSPYRVTGELFF.

This chain links TRBV7-6 with TRBJ2-1; possibly TRBD1 or TRBD2 for D (5 bases each). CDR3 length: 12 amino acids. Trimming pared 6 bases from V and 4 bases from J, leaving 7 bases between. Germline-derived CDR1 and CDR2 are SGHVS and FNYEAQ. The CDR3 loop is CASSWGYNEQFF. The CDR3 DNA reads TGTGCCAGCAGTTGGGGGTACAATGAGCAGTTCTTC. The full variable domain, completed using reference TRBV7-6 and TRBJ2-1, is GAGVSQSPRYKVTKRGQDVALRCDPISGHVSLYWYRQALGQGPEFLTYFNYEAQQDKSGLPNDRFSAERPEGSISTLTIQRTEQRDSAMYRCASSWGYNEQFFGPGTRLTVL.

The V and J genes are TRBV28 and TRBJ2-7, with D tentatively TRBD1 (6 bases). V lost 10 bases, J lost 2 bases, and 15 bases lay in between. Germline CDR1 reads MDHEN; CDR2 reads SYDVKM. The CDR3 runs 13 residues. DNA for the CDR3: TGTGCCACCTGGACAGTTTGGGCCTACGAGCAGTACTTC. Its translation is CATWTVWAYEQYF.

CDR3 in amino acids: CASQRGEDNEQFF. In DNA form, the CDR3 reads TGTGCCAGCCAGCGGGGGGAAGACAATGAGCAGTTCTTC. This chain joins TRBV4-2 and TRBJ2-1, with 9 bases identical to TRBD2. The germline CDR1 and CDR2 sequences are LGHNA and YNFKEQ. The ends lost 8 bases at V and 5 bases at J; junction bases unmatched: 4. This CDR3 comprises 13 residues.

The gene calls are TRBV2 and TRBJ1-3; D possibly corresponds to TRBD1 (5 bases). Germline assignment: CDR1 SNHLY and CDR2 FYNNEI. The CDR3 loop spans 16 amino acids. V lost 0 bases and J lost 0, with 9 bases in between. The CDR3 is CASSEAGTASGNTIYF. In DNA form, the CDR3 reads TGTGCCAGCAGTGAAGCGGGGACGGCCTCTGGAAACACCATATATTTT.

The genes are TRBV7-8 and TRBJ2-7; D may be TRBD1 (6 bases). The germline CDR1 and CDR2 sequences are SGHVS and FQNEAQ. The ends were cut back, 3 bases at V and 0 bases at J, with 15 bases in the middle. There are 16 residues in the CDR3. The CDR3 DNA follows: TGTGCCAGCAGCTTTGGGGTGGGGGCCCGCTCCTACGAGCAGTACTTC. This gives the protein CASSFGVGARSYEQYF.

The J gene is TRBJ1-1, the V gene TRBV15; D unclear. The CDR3 has 12 residues. Germline CDR1 and CDR2: LNHNV and YYDKDF (reference sequence). V lost 0 bases and J 5 bases, leaving 4 bases between the germline ends. The CDR3 sequence is CATSRDETEAFF. The CDR3 DNA is TGTGCCACCAGCAGAGACGAGACTGAAGCTTTCTTT.

The CDR3 DNA is TGTGCCAGCCGACTAAGGGGGGCGGGAGGAGGTTCACCCCTCCACTTT. Protein sequence: CASRLRGAGGGSPLHF. The rearrangement joins TRBV28 to TRBJ1-6, with D tentatively TRBD1 (6 bases). The CDR3 is 16 amino acids. V lost 8 bases, J lost 9 bases, and 23 bases lay in between. CDR1 and CDR2 (germline): MDHEN, SYDVKM.

The rearrangement joins TRBV7-2 to TRBJ2-5; 8 bases map to TRBD2. The CDR3 consists of 14 residues. CDR1 and CDR2 from the germline V gene are SGHTA and FQGNSA. Losses at the gene ends were 5 bases for V and 5 bases for J; bases not matched to a gene: 7. CDR3 nucleotide sequence: TGTGCCAGCAGCCGTCGGGGGGGCTCGGAGACCCAGTACTTC. It translates to CASSRRGGSETQYF.

The chain couples TRBV18 to TRBJ2-5; D might be TRBD1 (7 bases). The CDR3 consists of 16 residues. The V end lost 4 bases, the J end lost 4 bases, and 19 bases lay between the germline ends. Germline CDR1 reads KGHSH; CDR2 reads LQKENI. CDR3 residues: CASSRQTGFSGETQYF. The CDR3 DNA follows: TGTGCCAGCTCACGGCAGACAGGGTTTAGCGGAGAGACCCAGTACTTC.

The V gene is TRBV7-6, the J gene TRBJ1-1; 7 bases map to TRBD1. The V segment lost 5 bases and the J segment 5 bases; nucleotides outside the gene matches: 11. The length of the CDR3 is 15 residues. Per the germline V gene, CDR1 is SGHVS and CDR2 is FNYEAQ. The CDR3 spells CASSPLLTGLTEAFF. In DNA, the CDR3 is TGTGCCAGCAGCCCTCTCTTGACAGGGCTGACTGAAGCTTTCTTT.

The chain recombines TRBV19 with TRBJ2-1; the D is unclear. This CDR3 is built from 15 residues. Germline values: CDR1 LNHDA, CDR2 SQIVND (reference sequence). Between the trimmed V and J ends, which lost 3 bases and 8 bases, there was a span of 17 bases. The CDR3 sequence: CASSMSGYSVYEQFF. The CDR3 nucleotides read TGTGCCAGTAGTATGTCCGGATACTCGGTCTATGAGCAGTTCTTC.

The chain couples TRBV18 to TRBJ2-1, with 7 bases matching TRBD2. The length of the CDR3 is 16 residues. Trimming cost V 3 bases and J 0 bases; bases outside gene matches: 5. In germline, CDR1 is KGHSH, CDR2 LQKENI. CDR3 in DNA: TGTGCCAGCTCACCGACTAGCAAGAGCTCCTACAATGAGCAGTTCTTC. This encodes CASSPTSKSSYNEQFF. The variable domain in full, completed from reference TRBV18 and TRBJ2-1, reads NAGVMQNPRHLVRRRGQEARLRCSPMKGHSHVYWYRQLPEEGLKFMVYLQKENIIDESGMPKERFSAEFPKEGPSILRIQQVVRGDSAAYFCASSPTSKSSYNEQFFGPGTRLTVL.

The chain joins TRBV4-1 to TRBJ2-7, with D tentatively TRBD2 (6 bases). Germline V CDR1 and CDR2: MGHRA, YSYEKL. V gave up 6 bases and J gave up 0 bases, with 18 bases separating them. The CDR3 is made up of 16 amino acids. The CDR3 DNA is TGCGCCAGCAGTCCACCGGGTGGGGGGAGCTCCTACGAGCAGTACTTC. Its translation: CASSPPGGGSSYEQYF.

The chain is built from TRBV7-2 and TRBJ2-5; 11 bases align to TRBD2. The CDR3 sequence is 19 residues long. The trim removed 5 bases at V and 5 bases at J, leaving 19 bases unmatched. CDR1 is SGHTA, CDR2 FQGNSA, per germline. CDR3 nucleotides: TGTGCCAGCAGCGACGTACTAGCGGGGGTCCACCCCGAAAAGGAGACCCAGTACTTC. Its protein is CASSDVLAGVHPEKETQYF.

This chain connects TRBV7-9 to TRBJ2-5; 8 bases agree with TRBD1. CDR1 and CDR2 (germline): SEHNR, FQNEAQ (reference sequence). This CDR3 is 13 amino acids long. The ends lost 5 bases at V and 5 bases at J; junction bases unmatched: 4. CDR3 nucleotides: TGTGCCAGCAGCCCGGACAGGGCGGAGACCCAGTACTTC. It specifies CASSPDRAETQYF.

This clone was counted a few times. This sequence joins TRBV28 and TRBJ1-6; 7 bases are shared with TRBD1. Germline assignment: CDR1 MDHEN and CDR2 SYDVKM. Losses at the gene ends were 5 bases for V and 8 bases for J; bases not matched to a gene: 9. This CDR3 comprises 15 residues. CDR3 protein: CASSVGTELYSPLHF. CDR3 sequence (DNA): TGTGCCAGCAGTGTTGGGACAGAACTATATTCACCCCTCCACTTT.

The rearrangement joins TRBV13 to TRBJ1-1; D is ambiguous. CDR3 length: 14 amino acids. Germline V gene sequence: CDR1 PRHDT, CDR2 FYEKMQ (reference sequence). V dropped 2 bases and J dropped 4 bases, with 11 bases sitting between them. The CDR3 protein is CASSLSRGATEAFF. DNA of the CDR3: TGTGCCAGCAGCTTATCTCGGGGTGCCACTGAAGCTTTCTTT.

The chain is built from TRBV7-6 and TRBJ2-5; possible D gene TRBD1, 5 bases. The CDR3 totals 14 residues. The V and J ends lost 1 base and 5 bases respectively, with 11 bases between them. Germline V gene lookup returns CDR1 SGHVS and CDR2 FNYEAQ. The CDR3 sequence: CASSLEGHRETQYF. The CDR3 DNA sequence: TGTGCCAGCAGCTTAGAGGGGCATCGGGAGACCCAGTACTTC. Using reference TRBV7-6 and TRBJ2-5 for the parts outside the CDR3, the full variable domain is GAGVSQSPRYKVTKRGQDVALRCDPISGHVSLYWYRQALGQGPEFLTYFNYEAQQDKSGLPNDRFSAERPEGSISTLTIQRTEQRDSAMYRCASSLEGHRETQYFGPGTRLLVL.

About this clone: Other DNA sequences in this specimen translate into the identical CDR3. The V call is TRBV9, the J call TRBJ2-3; D remains ambiguous. This CDR3 contains 16 residues. The germline gives CDR1 SGDLS, CDR2 YYNGEE. V dropped 0 bases and J dropped 0 bases, with 11 bases sitting between them. DNA for the CDR3: TGTGCCAGCAGCGTAGCTGGAGAGCTCAGCACAGATACGCAGTATTTT. This codes for CASSVAGELSTDTQYF.

Only a few counts were recorded for this clone. This chain joins TRBV13 and TRBJ1-2; 11 bases agree with TRBD1. Germline-derived CDR1 and CDR2 are PRHDT and FYEKMQ (reference sequence). V was clipped by 4 bases and J by 7 bases; unmatched bases: 5. The CDR3 consists of 14 residues. The CDR3 bases are TGTGCCAGCAGCTCGGGACAGGGGGTCGGTGGCTACACCTTC. Its protein product is CASSSGQGVGGYTF.

The chain joins TRBV4-2 to TRBJ2-7; D is perhaps TRBD2 (6 bases). CDR1 is LGHNA, CDR2 YNFKEQ, per germline. Trimming left V 0 bases short and J 2 bases short, with 11 bases between. This CDR3 region has 15 residues. In DNA form, the CDR3 reads TGTGCCAGCAGCCAAGATCAAGGCGGGACCTACGAGCAGTACTTC. Its protein is CASSQDQGGTYEQYF.

This clone was detected only a few times. V gene TRBV5-1 combines with J gene TRBJ1-3; 9 nucleotides match TRBD1. This CDR3 has 16 amino acids. CDR1 is SGHRS and CDR2 is YFSETQ in the germline V gene. V lost 0 bases to trimming and J lost 4 bases; unmatched junction nucleotides: 5. As DNA, the CDR3 is TGCGCCAGCAGCTTGGCTGGACAGGGGTCAGGAAACACCATATATTTT. It encodes CASSLAGQGSGNTIYF. The variable domain in full, completed from reference TRBV5-1 and TRBJ1-3, reads KAGVTQTPRYLIKTRGQQVTLSCSPISGHRSVSWYQQTPGQGLQFLFEYFSETQRNKGNFPGRFSGRQFSNSRSEMNVSTLELGDSALYLCASSLAGQGSGNTIYFGEGSWLTVV.